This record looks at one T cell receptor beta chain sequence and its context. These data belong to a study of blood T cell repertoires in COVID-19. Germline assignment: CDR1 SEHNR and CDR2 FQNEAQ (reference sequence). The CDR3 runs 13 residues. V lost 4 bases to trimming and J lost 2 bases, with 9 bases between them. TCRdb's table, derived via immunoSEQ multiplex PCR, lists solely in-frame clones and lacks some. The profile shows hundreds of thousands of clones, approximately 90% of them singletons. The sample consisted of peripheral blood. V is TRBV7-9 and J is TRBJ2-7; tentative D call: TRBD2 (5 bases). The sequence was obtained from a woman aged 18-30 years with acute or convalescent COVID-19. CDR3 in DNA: TGTGCCAGCAGCTCCCCCGGGACCTACGAGCAGTACTTC. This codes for CASSSPGTYEQYF. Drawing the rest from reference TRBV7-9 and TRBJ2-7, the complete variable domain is DTGVSQNPRHKITKRGQNVTFRCDPISEHNRLYWYRQTLGQGPEFLTYFQNEAQLEKSRLLSDRFSAERPKGSFSTLEIQRTEQGDSAMYLCASSSPGTYEQYFGPGTRLTVT.